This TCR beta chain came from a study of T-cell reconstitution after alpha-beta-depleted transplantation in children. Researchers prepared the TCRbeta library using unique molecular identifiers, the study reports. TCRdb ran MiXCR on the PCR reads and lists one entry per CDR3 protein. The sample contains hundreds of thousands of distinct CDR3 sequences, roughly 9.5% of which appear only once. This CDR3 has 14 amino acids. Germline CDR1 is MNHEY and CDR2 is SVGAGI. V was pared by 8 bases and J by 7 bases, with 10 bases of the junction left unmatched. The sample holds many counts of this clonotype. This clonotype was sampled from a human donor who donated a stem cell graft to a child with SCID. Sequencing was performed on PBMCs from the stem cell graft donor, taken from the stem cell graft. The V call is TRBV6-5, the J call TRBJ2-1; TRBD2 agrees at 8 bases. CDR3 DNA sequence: TGTGCCAGCTCCATGGCGGGGGGTCTGAATGAGCAGTTCTTC. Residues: CASSMAGGLNEQFF.